The sequence of this T cell receptor beta chain was determined in a study of T cells after yellow fever vaccination. The overall study: Low-cell-number fractions underwent preparation using SMART-Seq v4 Ultra Low Input.

Concerning this clonotype: The antigen remains undetermined.

Study outcomes and limitations: Reappearing after the booster were most of the clones from primary vaccination (roughly 96% CD4, approximately 88% CD8). Few clonotypes appeared in both CD4 and CD8 compartments.

The CDR3 is 11 amino acids. Trimming shortened V by 2 bases and J by 5 bases, and 6 bases separated the two germline ends. Germline lookup yields CDR1 GTSNPN and CDR2 SVGIG (reference sequence). 5'RACE template switching produced TCR cDNA carrying a universal primer site and UMIs. TCRdb reanalysed the 5' RACE reads using MiXCR and keeps one entry per CDR3 protein. The sample lists about 630,000 distinct CDR3 sequences, around an eighth occurring once. Sequences were derived from PBMCs, sampled on the day of the yellow fever booster vaccination. The chain carries TRBV30 and TRBJ2-5; D call uncertain. The clonotype originates from a young man who received the YFV17D yellow fever vaccine. The CDR3: CAWSYRETQYF. The CDR3 DNA reads as TGTGCCTGGAGTTATCGGGAGACCCAGTACTTC.